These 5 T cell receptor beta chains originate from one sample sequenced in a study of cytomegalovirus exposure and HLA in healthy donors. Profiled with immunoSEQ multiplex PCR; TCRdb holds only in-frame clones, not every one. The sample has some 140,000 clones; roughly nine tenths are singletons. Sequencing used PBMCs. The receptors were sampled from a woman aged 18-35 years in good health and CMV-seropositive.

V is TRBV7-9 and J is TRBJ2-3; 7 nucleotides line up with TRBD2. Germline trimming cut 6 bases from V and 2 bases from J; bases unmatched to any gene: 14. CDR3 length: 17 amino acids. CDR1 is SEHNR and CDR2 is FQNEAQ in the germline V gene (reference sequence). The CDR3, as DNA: TGTGCCAGCAGTATAGAGGCTAGCGGACCTCCCACAGATACGCAGTATTTT. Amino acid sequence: CASSIEASGPPTDTQYF.

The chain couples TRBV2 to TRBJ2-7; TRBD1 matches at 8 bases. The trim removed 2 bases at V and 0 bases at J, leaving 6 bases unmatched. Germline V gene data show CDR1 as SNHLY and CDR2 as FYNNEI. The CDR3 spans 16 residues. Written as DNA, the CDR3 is TGTGCCAGCAGTGAACAAGGGACAGGTGTCTCCTACGAGCAGTACTTC. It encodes CASSEQGTGVSYEQYF.

The CDR3 region is CASSARESGSYEQYF. The DNA of the CDR3 is TGTGCCAGCAGCGCCCGGGAAAGTGGGTCCTACGAGCAGTACTTC. The V and J genes are TRBV9 and TRBJ2-7, with D perhaps matching TRBD2 (5 bases). V was pared by 3 bases and J by 1 base, with 14 bases between. Germline V lookup: CDR1 SGDLS, CDR2 YYNGEE. This CDR3 is built from 15 residues.

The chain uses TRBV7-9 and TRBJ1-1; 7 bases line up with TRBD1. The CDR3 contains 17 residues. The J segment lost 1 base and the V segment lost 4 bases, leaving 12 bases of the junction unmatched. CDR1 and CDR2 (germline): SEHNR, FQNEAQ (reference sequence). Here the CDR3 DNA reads TGTGCCAGCAGCTCAGGGGGACGTACCCTGGGGAACACTGAAGCTTTCTTT. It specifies CASSSGGRTLGNTEAFF.

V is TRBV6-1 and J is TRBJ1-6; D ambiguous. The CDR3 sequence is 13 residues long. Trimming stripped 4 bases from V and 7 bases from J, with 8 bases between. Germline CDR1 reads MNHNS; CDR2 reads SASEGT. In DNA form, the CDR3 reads TGTGCCAGCAGTGCCCGGTCGAATTCACCCCTCCACTTT. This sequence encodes CASSARSNSPLHF.